The clone carrying this T cell receptor (beta chain) was found a few times. Its antigen is still unknown. The data originate from a study of cytomegalovirus exposure and HLA in healthy donors. The CDR3 totals 15 residues. Germline V gene lookup returns CDR1 SGHTA and CDR2 FQGNSA. J was trimmed by 1 base and V by 4 bases; bases with no gene match: 6. Findings of the study overall: V segments that were indistinguishable, TRBV6-2 and TRBV6-3 among them, were omitted from analysis.

In the PCR, 60 Vbeta and 13 Jbeta primers were used. The table came from immunoSEQ multiplex PCR; TCRdb's copy has only in-frame clones and leaves some out. The sample has approximately 100,000 clones, roughly 80% seen once; the top ten hold 13% to 15%. The chain is built from TRBV7-2 and TRBJ1-1; 7 positions agree with TRBD1. The receptor was derived from a male donor in good health and CMV-seropositive. The specimen was PBMCs. CDR3 coding DNA: TGTGCCAGCAGCTCCCTCAGGGGGTGGAACACTGAAGCTTTCTTT. Residues: CASSSLRGWNTEAFF.